The clone carrying this T cell receptor beta chain was counted ten times or more. Antigen specificity is unknown. V shed 0 bases and J 7 bases; nucleotides not matched to a gene: 3. CDR3 length equals 15 residues. Looked up from germline, CDR1 is SGHRS and CDR2 is YFSETQ. Among ophthalmopathy patients, the Clinical Activity Score reached at least 3, the NOSPECS grade reached at least 4, and duration remained under 3 months. Diagnoses were established using clinical symptoms, serum thyroxine and TRAb, thyroid ultrasound and orbital computed tomography. Researchers amplified the TCR beta CDR3 regions from RNA transcripts. RT-PCR in the first round (using the HTBI primer set) targeted the TCR CDR3. TCRdb analysed the multiplex PCR reads with MiXCR anew, one entry per CDR3 protein. The table lists over 350,000 distinct CDR3 sequences, over 12% of them singletons. These data are taken from a study of T cells in Graves' hyperthyroidism and ophthalmopathy. Study observations and caveats: Blood also showed most of the thyroid clonotypes that were expanded above 0.001. In validation, the model predicted ophthalmopathy. These predictions came a median approximately 6.5 months before onset.

The chain is built from TRBV5-1 and TRBJ1-5, with 11 positions matching TRBD1. Sequencing input: blood. The TCR originated in a man aged 18 to 29 with Graves' ophthalmopathy. The CDR3 sequence is CASSLGGQGDQPQHF. The CDR3 DNA sequence: TGCGCCAGCAGCTTGGGGGGACAGGGGGACCAGCCCCAGCATTTT.